Listed below are T cell receptor beta chains from one sample, sequenced in a study of shared T cell receptors in the human thymus. Libraries were prepared by immunoSEQ multiplex PCR; TCRdb keeps only in-frame clonotypes and omits some of them. In the table there are 700,000 to 750,000 clones, approximately 85% of which are singletons. These same data were also listed under a study on human thymus T cells.

Sequencing used thymocytes. Receptors were obtained from a girl under two years old with a congenital heart defect. Each CDR3 is given with its conserved first and last residue. Some rows mark clone size as missing; the rest say once, few, many or name a class of expanded clone.

clone size: NA
J gene: TRBJ1-2
V gene: TRBV10-2
CDR3 protein: CASGGGGGYTF

clone size: NA
J gene: TRBJ2-2
V gene: TRBV7-3
CDR3 protein: CASSKEAGGLSGELFF

clone size: once
J gene: TRBJ1-1
V gene: TRBV7-2
CDR3 protein: CASSFPRGIIGAFF

clone size: NA
J gene: TRBJ1-6
V gene: TRBV30
CDR3 protein: CAWSIDGTGYNSPLHF

clone size: NA
J gene: TRBJ1-5
V gene: TRBV19
CDR3 protein: CASSMMIKTGRDQPQHF

clone size: NA
J gene: TRBJ2-3
V gene: TRBV5-1
CDR3 protein: CASRENTDTQYF

clone size: NA
J gene: TRBJ2-3
V gene: TRBV7-9
CDR3 protein: CASTWRGRGGTDTQYF

clone size: NA
J gene: TRBJ2-7
V gene: TRBV9
CDR3 protein: CASSPGGGTGGYEQYF

clone size: NA
J gene: TRBJ1-2
V gene: TRBV7-2
CDR3 protein: CASSLVAGPANYGYTF

clone size: few
J gene: TRBJ2-7
V gene: TRBV2
CDR3 protein: CASSGLFDRGYEQYF

clone size: NA
J gene: TRBJ2-3
V gene: TRBV11-2
CDR3 protein: CASSLEGGGPSEGQYF

clone size: NA
J gene: TRBJ1-6
V gene: TRBV6-1
CDR3 protein: CASNLSYNSPLHF

clone size: NA
J gene: TRBJ1-1
V gene: TRBV29-1
CDR3 protein: CSVRTQGFLFWAPCGEAFF

clone size: NA
J gene: TRBJ2-7
V gene: TRBV15
CDR3 protein: CATSRAPTWARSYEQYF

clone size: NA
J gene: TRBJ1-1
V gene: TRBV19
CDR3 protein: CASSTRQGPGEAFF

clone size: NA
J gene: TRBJ1-1
V gene: TRBV5-6
CDR3 protein: CASSPRGMMNTEAFF

clone size: NA
J gene: TRBJ2-5
V gene: TRBV15
CDR3 protein: CATSRGMSSGSEETQYF

clone size: NA
J gene: TRBJ2-3
V gene: TRBV6-1
CDR3 protein: CASKMEGTLTDTQYF

clone size: NA
J gene: TRBJ1-1
V gene: TRBV28
CDR3 protein: CASTPPRQGTPEAFF

clone size: NA
J gene: TRBJ2-7
V gene: TRBV2
CDR3 protein: CASPTRSGWQYF

clone size: NA
J gene: TRBJ1-2
V gene: TRBV4-3
CDR3 protein: CASSQSLILDRGQGYTF

clone size: NA
J gene: TRBJ2-5
V gene: TRBV2
CDR3 protein: CASSGVLRDGTGTKETQYF

clone size: NA
J gene: TRBJ1-6
V gene: TRBV28
CDR3 protein: CASSFEGGSSPLHF

clone size: NA
J gene: TRBJ1-1
V gene: TRBV14
CDR3 protein: CATDTGSTEAFF

clone size: NA
J gene: TRBJ2-7
V gene: TRBV7-9
CDR3 protein: CASSLPTGGEQYF

clone size: once
J gene: TRBJ1-1
V gene: TRBV5-4
CDR3 protein: CASDFGGQGGNTEAFF

clone size: NA
J gene: TRBJ2-7
V gene: TRBV4-1
CDR3 protein: CASSQGAAGRVPYEQYF